This T cell receptor (beta chain) appears in the sequencing data of a study of cytomegalovirus exposure and HLA in healthy donors. CDR1 is SQVTM and CDR2 is ANQGSEA in the germline V gene. This CDR3 is 14 amino acids long. Unmatched junction bases numbered 4, after V lost 5 bases and J lost 6 bases. Primers: 60 Vbeta forward and 13 Jbeta reverse. Data came from immunoSEQ multiplex PCR; TCRdb stores just in-frame clones and leaves some out. The table lists about 150,000 clones, around 84% of them singletons. Specimen: PBMCs. The origin of this receptor is a woman between 18 and 29 years old in good health and CMV-seronegative. The chain has TRBV29-1 and TRBJ2-1; 13 nucleotides line up with TRBD2. The CDR3 DNA is TGCAGCGTTTGGACTAGCGGGAGCGGCAATGAGCAGTTCTTC. Translated, it gives CSVWTSGSGNEQFF.